This paragraph reports one TCR beta chain. Its antigen remains unknown. The data were obtained in a study of long-term antiretroviral therapy in people with HIV. Study-level points and caveats: The study collected no data on ART adherence, viral resistance or therapy changes.

One or more pre-ART and two or more post-ART PBMC samples were available from each donor. V was trimmed by 1 base and J by 3 bases, leaving 16 bases between them. The germline V gene encodes CDR1 LGHNA and CDR2 YSLEER. This CDR3 spans 16 amino acids. With survey level as its setting, the immunoSEQ assay was v3.0. TCRdb keeps only in-frame clones here, not all; method: immunoSEQ multiplex PCR. Of around 40,000 clones in the sample, 65% to 90% are singletons; the top ten hold roughly 3.6%. Here the sequenced sample was unsorted PBMCs, taken just before starting antiretroviral therapy. The clonotype originates from a young woman with HIV. The chain recombines TRBV4-3 with TRBJ2-7; D is tentatively TRBD1 or TRBD2 (5 bases each). CDR3 sequence: CASSQVWDAAVYEQYF. The CDR3 bases are TGCGCCAGCAGCCAAGTTTGGGACGCTGCGGTCTACGAGCAGTACTTC.